Described below is a single TCR beta chain sequence and its context. Its specificity is not known. Germline assignment: CDR1 MNHEY and CDR2 SMNVEV (reference sequence). This CDR3 spans 15 amino acids. V dropped 2 bases and J dropped 3; count of bases not matched to a gene: 4. TCRdb's table, derived via immunoSEQ multiplex PCR, lists solely in-frame clones and lacks some. The table lists about 170,000 clones, 70% to 90% of them singletons. This sample is part of a study of cytomegalovirus exposure and HLA in healthy donors. Study summary: The same platform was used for the 90 to 150 validation repertoires as for the roughly 730 first-cohort repertoires, as reported in a later analysis.

Study-wide results and limits: Researchers catalogued 150 or so TCR beta chains as cytomegalovirus-associated. A later analysis found first-cohort TCR clusters tended to co-occur in the approximately 120 validation repertoires. High specificity and sensitivity for cytomegalovirus status were reported for the classifier.

The chain uses TRBV27 and TRBJ1-1; 9 bases match TRBD1. The receptor was isolated from a woman in her 30s in good health and CMV-seronegative. The sequencing sample was made of PBMCs. CDR3 loop: CASSLGTGSYTEAFF. For the CDR3, the DNA is TGTGCCAGCAGTTTAGGGACAGGGTCGTACACTGAAGCTTTCTTT.